Listed below are T cell receptor beta chains from one sample, sequenced in a study of cytomegalovirus exposure and HLA in healthy donors. Produced via immunoSEQ multiplex PCR; TCRdb's table is partial and in-frame only. The sample shows 180,000 or so clones, and roughly 0.7% sits with its ten largest clones. Input material: PBMCs. The receptors shown here come from a boy aged 10-17 years in good health and CMV-seronegative. The CDR3 runs from the conserved cysteine through the conserved F or W. A D gene is named only where the DNA matches it firmly.

d_call: TRBD1
j_call: TRBJ1-1
v_call: TRBV11-2
cdr3_aa: CASSRLTGEKTEAFF
cdr3_nt: TGTGCCAGCAGCCGATTGACAGGGGAGAAAACTGAAGCTTTCTTT

d_call: TRBD1
j_call: TRBJ1-2
v_call: TRBV5-1
cdr3_aa: CASSLDGTAYGYTF
cdr3_nt: TGCGCCAGCAGCTTGGACGGGACAGCATATGGCTACACCTTC

d_call: .
j_call: TRBJ2-5
v_call: TRBV7-7
cdr3_aa: CASSLGLAGAETQYF
cdr3_nt: TGTGCCAGCAGCTTAGGCCTAGCAGGGGCGGAGACCCAGTACTTC

d_call: .
j_call: TRBJ1-2
v_call: TRBV6-5
cdr3_aa: CASSYNQNLNYGYTF
cdr3_nt: TGTGCCAGCAGTTACAATCAGAATCTGAACTATGGCTACACCTTC

d_call: .
j_call: TRBJ2-1
v_call: TRBV25-1
cdr3_aa: CASRVPGHHNEQFF
cdr3_nt: TGTGCCAGCAGGGTCCCGGGACATCACAATGAGCAGTTCTTC

d_call: TRBD1
j_call: TRBJ1-5
v_call: TRBV28
cdr3_aa: CASSRTGATQPQHF
cdr3_nt: TGTGCCAGCAGTCGGACAGGGGCGACTCAGCCCCAGCATTTT

d_call: .
j_call: TRBJ1-2
v_call: TRBV2
cdr3_aa: CASSDQGIYGYTF
cdr3_nt: TGTGCCAGCAGTGACCAGGGGATCTATGGCTACACCTTC

d_call: .
j_call: TRBJ1-3
v_call: TRBV7-9
cdr3_aa: CASSLSGGGIPGNTIYF
cdr3_nt: TGTGCCAGCAGCTTATCCGGGGGAGGGATCCCTGGAAACACCATATATTTT

d_call: TRBD1
j_call: TRBJ1-2
v_call: TRBV7-9
cdr3_aa: CASSLFRDRGRIDYGYTF
cdr3_nt: TGTGCCAGCAGCTTATTCCGGGACAGGGGGCGCATTGACTATGGCTACACCTTC

d_call: TRBD1
j_call: TRBJ1-1
v_call: TRBV27
cdr3_aa: CASSIQGREAFF
cdr3_nt: TGTGCCAGCAGCATACAGGGGAGGGAAGCTTTCTTT

d_call: .
j_call: TRBJ1-2
v_call: TRBV19
cdr3_aa: CASSIRARRDYGYTF
cdr3_nt: TGTGCCAGTAGTATTCGGGCCAGGAGGGACTATGGCTACACCTTC

d_call: .
j_call: TRBJ2-6
v_call: TRBV19
cdr3_aa: CASSIRGALSGANVLTF
cdr3_nt: TGTGCCAGTAGTATCAGGGGAGCTCTTTCTGGGGCCAACGTCCTGACTTTC

d_call: TRBD1
j_call: TRBJ2-5
v_call: TRBV30
cdr3_aa: CAWSADRQGRETQYF
cdr3_nt: TGTGCCTGGAGTGCAGACAGACAGGGAAGGGAGACCCAGTACTTC

d_call: .
j_call: TRBJ2-7
v_call: TRBV19
cdr3_aa: CASSITAGSYEQYF
cdr3_nt: TGTGCCAGTAGTATAACGGCGGGCAGCTACGAGCAGTACTTC

d_call: .
j_call: TRBJ2-3
v_call: TRBV19
cdr3_aa: CASTPGVMTDTQYF
cdr3_nt: TGTGCCAGTACCCCCGGGGTGATGACAGATACGCAGTATTTT

d_call: .
j_call: TRBJ2-5
v_call: TRBV19
cdr3_aa: CASSFRVGETQYF
cdr3_nt: TGTGCCAGTAGTTTCAGGGTGGGGGAGACCCAGTACTTC

d_call: .
j_call: TRBJ2-7
v_call: TRBV5-4
cdr3_aa: CASSTGPASSYEQYF
cdr3_nt: TGTGCCAGCAGTACGGGTCCTGCCAGCTCCTACGAGCAGTACTTC

d_call: .
j_call: TRBJ2-2
v_call: TRBV6-5
cdr3_aa: CASSYLPGHNTGELFF
cdr3_nt: TGTGCCAGCAGTTACTTACCGGGACACAACACCGGGGAGCTGTTTTTT

d_call: .
j_call: TRBJ2-1
v_call: TRBV19
cdr3_aa: CASSIDSHNEQFF
cdr3_nt: TGTGCCAGTAGTATTGACAGTCACAATGAGCAGTTCTTC

d_call: TRBD1
j_call: TRBJ2-7
v_call: TRBV11-2
cdr3_aa: CASSLDRGPYEQYF
cdr3_nt: TGTGCCAGCAGCTTAGATAGGGGGCCCTACGAGCAGTACTTC

d_call: .
j_call: TRBJ1-6
v_call: TRBV5-1
cdr3_aa: CASSSGDSLNSPLHF
cdr3_nt: TGCGCCAGCAGCTCGGGGGACTCATTAAATTCACCCCTCCACTTT

d_call: .
j_call: TRBJ1-1
v_call: TRBV5-8
cdr3_aa: CASSLVQAPAEAFF
cdr3_nt: TGTGCCAGCAGCTTGGTACAGGCCCCGGCGGAAGCTTTCTTT

d_call: .
j_call: TRBJ2-3
v_call: TRBV4-1
cdr3_aa: CASSQAGRTDTQYF
cdr3_nt: TGCGCCAGCAGCCAAGCAGGTCGGACAGATACGCAGTATTTT

d_call: TRBD1
j_call: TRBJ2-3
v_call: TRBV28
cdr3_aa: CASSPPGQGTDTQYF
cdr3_nt: TGTGCCAGCAGTCCGCCGGGACAGGGGACAGATACGCAGTATTTT

d_call: .
j_call: TRBJ2-1
v_call: TRBV27
cdr3_aa: CASGRNEQFF
cdr3_nt: TGTGCCAGCGGCCGAAATGAGCAGTTCTTC

d_call: .
j_call: TRBJ1-2
v_call: TRBV2
cdr3_aa: CASMEGSPYGYTF
cdr3_nt: TGTGCCAGCATGGAGGGCTCACCCTATGGCTACACCTTC

d_call: TRBD1
j_call: TRBJ1-2
v_call: TRBV7-2
cdr3_aa: CASSLGTGAGGYTF
cdr3_nt: TGTGCCAGCAGCTTAGGGACAGGGGCAGGGGGCTACACCTTC

d_call: .
j_call: TRBJ2-3
v_call: TRBV13
cdr3_aa: CASSLARGIDTQYF
cdr3_nt: TGTGCCAGCAGCTTAGCCCGGGGTATAGATACGCAGTATTTT

d_call: TRBD1
j_call: TRBJ1-6
v_call: TRBV7-9
cdr3_aa: CASSPGQGFEGNSPLHF
cdr3_nt: TGTGCCAGCAGCCCCGGACAGGGGTTTGAGGGGAATTCACCCCTCCACTTT

d_call: .
j_call: TRBJ2-3
v_call: TRBV7-9
cdr3_aa: CASSLGGGSITSTDTQYF
cdr3_nt: TGTGCCAGCAGCTTAGGCGGAGGTAGTATAACTAGCACAGATACGCAGTATTTT

d_call: .
j_call: TRBJ1-1
v_call: TRBV7-8
cdr3_aa: CASSLGPGTLNTEAFF
cdr3_nt: TGTGCCAGCAGCCTCGGGCCAGGGACATTGAACACTGAAGCTTTCTTT

d_call: TRBD1
j_call: TRBJ1-2
v_call: TRBV5-6
cdr3_aa: CASSWGTANYGYTF
cdr3_nt: TGTGCCAGCAGCTGGGGGACAGCTAACTATGGCTACACCTTC

d_call: .
j_call: TRBJ2-5
v_call: TRBV7-2
cdr3_aa: CASSLGASRETQYF
cdr3_nt: TGTGCCAGCAGCTTAGGGGCTAGCCGGGAGACCCAGTACTTC

d_call: .
j_call: TRBJ1-6
v_call: TRBV30
cdr3_aa: CAWSQGPSPLHF
cdr3_nt: TGTGCCTGGTCACAGGGTCCTTCACCCCTCCACTTT

d_call: TRBD2
j_call: TRBJ2-2
v_call: TRBV6-5
cdr3_aa: CASSYEIAGGTGELFF
cdr3_nt: TGTGCCAGCAGTTACGAAATAGCGGGGGGGACCGGGGAGCTGTTTTTT

d_call: TRBD1
j_call: TRBJ1-2
v_call: TRBV5-6
cdr3_aa: CASSFGAGGEGYTF
cdr3_nt: TGTGCCAGCAGCTTCGGAGCAGGGGGAGAAGGCTACACCTTC

d_call: .
j_call: TRBJ2-1
v_call: TRBV15
cdr3_aa: CATSRGQYNEQFF
cdr3_nt: TGTGCCACCAGCAGAGGACAATACAATGAGCAGTTCTTC

d_call: .
j_call: TRBJ1-2
v_call: TRBV7-9
cdr3_aa: CASSLLSRGISRYGYTF
cdr3_nt: TGTGCCAGCAGCTTATTGAGCAGGGGAATAAGTAGGTATGGCTACACCTTC

d_call: .
j_call: TRBJ2-2
v_call: TRBV18
cdr3_aa: CASSPSRLNTGELFF
cdr3_nt: TGTGCCAGCTCACCAAGCAGACTGAACACCGGGGAGCTGTTTTTT

d_call: .
j_call: TRBJ1-6
v_call: TRBV19
cdr3_aa: CASSIVSGGSSPLHF
cdr3_nt: TGTGCCAGTAGCATCGTATCGGGGGGCAGTTCACCCCTCCACTTT

d_call: .
j_call: TRBJ1-2
v_call: TRBV10-3
cdr3_aa: CAISESPPGDGYTF
cdr3_nt: TGTGCCATCAGTGAGTCTCCTCCGGGGGATGGCTACACCTTC

d_call: .
j_call: TRBJ2-7
v_call: TRBV5-1
cdr3_aa: CASSPVSSYEQYF
cdr3_nt: TGCGCCAGCAGCCCTGTTTCCTCCTACGAGCAGTACTTC

d_call: .
j_call: TRBJ1-1
v_call: TRBV19
cdr3_aa: CASSTAGSEAFF
cdr3_nt: TGTGCCAGTAGTACTGCGGGATCTGAAGCTTTCTTT

d_call: .
j_call: TRBJ2-5
v_call: TRBV21-1
cdr3_aa: CASNRDRGSSSGGETQYF
cdr3_nt: TGTGCCAGCAACCGGGACAGGGGGTCGTCTAGCGGTGGGGAGACCCAGTACTTC

d_call: .
j_call: TRBJ2-7
v_call: TRBV28
cdr3_aa: CASSSRYEQYF
cdr3_nt: TGTGCCAGCAGTTCGCGCTACGAGCAGTACTTC

d_call: TRBD2
j_call: TRBJ2-1
v_call: TRBV7-9
cdr3_aa: CASSLWAGGLNEQFF
cdr3_nt: TGTGCCAGCAGCTTATGGGCGGGGGGGCTTAATGAGCAGTTCTTC

d_call: .
j_call: TRBJ2-2
v_call: TRBV5-1
cdr3_aa: CASSFLAGTPGELFF
cdr3_nt: TGCGCCAGCAGCTTCCTTGCGGGGACCCCCGGGGAGCTGTTTTTT

d_call: TRBD2
j_call: TRBJ2-1
v_call: TRBV6-5
cdr3_aa: CASSLSGTTYNEQFF
cdr3_nt: TGTGCCAGCAGCTTAAGCGGGACCACCTACAATGAGCAGTTCTTC

d_call: TRBD1
j_call: TRBJ2-4
v_call: TRBV14
cdr3_aa: CASSQGQYIQYF
cdr3_nt: TGTGCCAGCAGCCAGGGACAGTATATTCAGTACTTC

d_call: TRBD1
j_call: TRBJ1-4
v_call: TRBV25-1
cdr3_aa: CASSFTGVEKLFF
cdr3_nt: TGTGCCAGCAGTTTTACAGGGGTTGAAAAACTGTTTTTT

d_call: .
j_call: TRBJ2-7
v_call: TRBV30
cdr3_aa: CAWTRPDSWRVAEQYF
cdr3_nt: TGTGCCTGGACTCGACCTGACAGCTGGAGAGTCGCCGAGCAGTACTTC

d_call: .
j_call: TRBJ2-7
v_call: TRBV7-9
cdr3_aa: CASSFTGPEVYEQYF
cdr3_nt: TGTGCCAGCAGCTTTACGGGCCCGGAGGTGTACGAGCAGTACTTC